This T cell receptor beta chain was recovered during a study of T cell repertoires in cytomegalovirus infection. Study details: Based on public TCR beta signatures, there were indications of CMV infection and of a matching HLA type.

Findings and caveats of the study: Totalled public TCR beta family frequency picked out people who carried CMV plus the relevant HLA.

This clonotype was detected many times. Antigen: not known. The V and J ends lost 1 base and 0 bases respectively, with 9 bases between them. CDR3 size: 14 residues. CDR1 is DFQATT, CDR2 SNEGSKA, per germline (reference sequence). One entry per CDR3 protein, called by TCRdb with MiXCR from the reads. This sample yields some 320,000 distinct CDR3 sequences, of which approximately 32% are seen a single time; 20% belongs to the top ten. This specimen consisted of cultured PBMCs, obtained from culture after CMV antigen stimulation. The genes are TRBV20-1 and TRBJ1-2, with a possible D match to TRBD1 (6 bases). This receptor was taken from a human donor in good health (CMV status not recorded). Some clones in this sample may be carry-over from other donors' samples. CDR3 bases: TGCAGTGCTAGAGCACAGGGAACTAACTATGGCTACACCTTC. This sequence encodes CSARAQGTNYGYTF.